Below are 9 T cell receptor beta chains sequenced from a single sample in a study of blood T cell repertoires in COVID-19. Produced via immunoSEQ multiplex PCR; TCRdb's table is partial and in-frame only. Counted here are approximately 210,000 clones, around 82% occurring once; the ten biggest clones make up 4.3%. Sequences were obtained from PBMCs or T cells enriched from blood (not recorded which). These receptors all stem from a man in his thirties or forties with acute COVID-19.

This chain links TRBV28 with TRBJ1-6; 7 nucleotides agree with TRBD1. The CDR3 is made up of 16 amino acids. CDR1 and CDR2 from the germline V gene are MDHEN and SYDVKM. Unmatched junction bases numbered 12, after V lost 6 bases and J lost 7 bases. The CDR3 region has the DNA TGTGCCAGCAGGACCCAGGGGGGCGCGTGGAATTCACCCCTCCACTTT. As protein: CASRTQGGAWNSPLHF. Complete variable domain (other parts from reference TRBV28 and TRBJ1-6): DVKVTQSSRYLVKRTGEKVFLECVQDMDHENMFWYRQDPGLGLRLIYFSYDVKMKEKGDIPEGYSVSREKKERFSLILESASTNQTSMYLCASRTQGGAWNSPLHFGNGTRLTVT.

The chain couples TRBV7-7 to TRBJ2-3; TRBD1 matches at 8 bases. Germline V gene data show CDR1 as SSHAT and CDR2 as FNYEAQ (reference sequence). With 6 bases clipped from V and 1 base from J, the junction kept 6 bases outside the gene matches. The CDR3 covers 15 residues. The CDR3 DNA follows: TGTGCCAGCAGTCGCGGACAGGGCGGCACAGATACGCAGTATTTT. Its protein product is CASSRGQGGTDTQYF.

The chain has TRBV7-2 and TRBJ2-7; no definite D call. CDR1 is SGHTA and CDR2 is FQGNSA in the germline V gene. Trimming removed 0 bases from V and 2 bases from J, with 8 bases in between. CDR3 length: 14 residues. The CDR3 spells CASSLAYTTYEQYF. CDR3 DNA sequence: TGTGCCAGCAGCTTAGCGTACACGACCTACGAGCAGTACTTC.

The CDR3 sequence: CASSVRGYNEQFF. CDR3 in DNA: TGTGCCAGCAGTGTCAGGGGATACAATGAGCAGTTCTTC. The chain joins TRBV12-3 or TRBV12-4 to TRBJ2-1, with D perhaps TRBD1 (6 bases). V lost 5 bases and J lost 4, with 9 bases in between. The CDR3 runs 13 residues.

The gene calls are TRBV6-5 and TRBJ2-1, with D possibly TRBD1 on 6 matching bases. The CDR3 runs to 14 residues. V was pared by 10 bases and J by 4 bases, with 17 bases between. Germline loops: CDR1 MNHEY, CDR2 SVGAGI. CDR3 residues: CATLQGRTYNEQFF. CDR3 nucleotide sequence: TGTGCCACCCTACAGGGAAGGACGTACAATGAGCAGTTCTTC.

The chain joins TRBV30 to TRBJ2-5, with D possibly being TRBD1 (7 bases). Per the germline V gene, CDR1 is GTSNPN and CDR2 is SVGIG (reference sequence). V was pared by 4 bases and J by 2 bases, with 14 bases between. CDR3 length: 14 amino acids. The CDR3 DNA sequence: TGTGCCTGGATTGGAGGGGGCCCTCAAGAGACCCAGTACTTC. Translating gives CAWIGGGPQETQYF.

This clone was seen only a few times. The chain recombines TRBV6-5 with TRBJ2-2; 9 bases match TRBD1. CDR1 and CDR2 (germline): MNHEY, SVGAGI. The CDR3 is 15 amino acids. The V segment lost 4 bases and the J segment 5 bases; nucleotides outside the gene matches: 5. CDR3 nucleotides: TGTGCCAGCAGTTCTACAGGGGGCTTTACCGGGGAGCTGTTTTTT. Its translation: CASSSTGGFTGELFF.

CDR3 in amino acids: CASSQDLNEQFF. For the CDR3, the DNA is TGTGCCAGCAGCCAAGATCTCAATGAGCAGTTCTTC. The J gene is TRBJ2-1, the V gene TRBV3-1 (or the pseudogene TRBV3-2), with no clear D. The CDR3 has 12 amino acids. Germline assignment: CDR1 LGHDT and CDR2 YNNKEL (reference sequence). V lost 0 bases, J lost 6 bases, and 3 bases lay in between.

The chain has TRBV13 and TRBJ2-5, with 8 bases aligning to TRBD1. The V segment lost 4 bases and the J segment 5 bases; nucleotides outside the gene matches: 6. The CDR3 loop spans 14 amino acids. The germline CDR1 and CDR2 sequences are PRHDT and FYEKMQ (reference sequence). Written as DNA, the CDR3 is TGTGCCAGCAGCTCTCGGACAGGGATGGAGACCCAGTACTTC. Protein product: CASSSRTGMETQYF.